This TCR beta chain was captured in a study of molecular identifiers for immune sequencing clone quantification. This clonotype was recorded at least ten times. From germline, CDR1 is DFQATT and CDR2 SNEGSKA (reference sequence). V shed 3 bases and J shed 0 bases, with 18 bases lying between them. The CDR3 runs 16 residues. TCRdb independently ran MiXCR on the PCR reads; one entry per CDR3 protein. The sample records 60,000 to 70,000 distinct CDR3 sequences, about 17% being singletons. This chain links TRBV20-1 with TRBJ2-7; a possible D gene is TRBD1 (5 bases). The source of this sequence is a human donor in good health. Some libraries in this study had Jurkat cell RNA spiked in. Sequencing was carried out using naive CD8+ T cells from blood, with Jurkat cell RNA spiked in. The sample's subset: FACS-sorted CD8+CD4-CCR7+CD45RA+ naive T cells. The CDR3 loop reads CSARDNGAKPSYEQYF. The CDR3 DNA reads as TGCAGTGCTAGGGACAATGGGGCGAAACCCTCCTACGAGCAGTACTTC.